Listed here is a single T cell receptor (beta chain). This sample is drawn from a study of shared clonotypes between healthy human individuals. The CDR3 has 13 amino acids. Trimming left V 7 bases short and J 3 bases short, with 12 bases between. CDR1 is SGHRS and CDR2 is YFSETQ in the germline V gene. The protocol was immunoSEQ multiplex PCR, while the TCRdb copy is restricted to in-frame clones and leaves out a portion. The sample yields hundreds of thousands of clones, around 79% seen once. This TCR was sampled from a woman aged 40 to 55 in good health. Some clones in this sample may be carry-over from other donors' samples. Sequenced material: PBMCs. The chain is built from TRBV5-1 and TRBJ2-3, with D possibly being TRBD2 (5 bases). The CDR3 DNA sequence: TGCGCCAGCCAGGCCGGGGTTACAGATACGCAGTATTTT. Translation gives CASQAGVTDTQYF.